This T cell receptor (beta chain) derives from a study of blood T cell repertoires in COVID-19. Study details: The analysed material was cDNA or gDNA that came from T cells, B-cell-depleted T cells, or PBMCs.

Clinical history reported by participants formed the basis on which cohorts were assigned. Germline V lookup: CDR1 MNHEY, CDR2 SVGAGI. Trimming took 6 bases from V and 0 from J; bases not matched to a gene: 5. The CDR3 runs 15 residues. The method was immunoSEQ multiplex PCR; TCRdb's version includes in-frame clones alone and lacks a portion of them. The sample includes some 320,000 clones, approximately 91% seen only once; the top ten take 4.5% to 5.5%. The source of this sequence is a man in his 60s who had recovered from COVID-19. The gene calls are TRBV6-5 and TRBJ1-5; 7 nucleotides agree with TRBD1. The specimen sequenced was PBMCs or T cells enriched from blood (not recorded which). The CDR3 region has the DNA TGTGCCAGCAGGCCGGACAGGTCTAGCAATCAGCCCCAGCATTTT. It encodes CASRPDRSSNQPQHF.